The rows below give T cell receptor beta chains drawn from one sample of a study of monozygotic twins with cystic fibrosis. Repertoires were generated with immunoSEQ multiplex PCR, while TCRdb's copy carries only in-frame clones and drops some. The data contain over 20,000 clones, more than 85% of them singletons. The sample taken for sequencing was blood. Receptors originate from a girl aged 2-10 years with cystic fibrosis. Each CDR3 is given without its conserved first and last residue. The D gene is left open where the match is weak. Expanded clones are given a class, and other clones once, few, many or no size at all.

NA,TRBV29-1,TRBJ1-3,NA,SVVGSGNTIY
once,TRBV5-1,TRBJ1-1,TRBD1,ASALQGGDTEAF
NA,TRBV6-1,TRBJ1-6,NA,ASSGGPEGLSSPLH
NA,TRBV5-1,TRBJ2-1,TRBD1,ASSLDRGNEQF
NA,TRBV19,TRBJ1-5,NA,ASSIGVGRAYQPQH
NA,TRBV5-1,TRBJ1-2,NA,ASSLGLAGANTNYGYT
NA,TRBV11-2,TRBJ2-7,NA,ASSPGPAPYEQY
NA,TRBV5-8,TRBJ2-7,TRBD1,ASSRAGTEYYEQY
NA,TRBV4-1,TRBJ2-4,NA,ASSQNEGPGDIQY
NA,TRBV5-4,TRBJ2-1,NA,ASNSGGAGFVNEQF
once,TRBV5-6,TRBJ1-2,NA,ASSLVLREDYGYT
NA,TRBV5-1,TRBJ2-5,NA,ASSFPGETQY
once,TRBV30,TRBJ1-2,NA,AWSGQGGRGYT
NA,TRBV5-4,TRBJ2-7,TRBD2,ASSIDSSGVGEQY
NA,TRBV21-1,TRBJ1-2,NA,ASSKELPGADGYT
NA,TRBV25-1,TRBJ2-2,NA,ASSEIGQPNTGELF
NA,TRBV5-6,TRBJ1-1,NA,ASSPSTLNTEAF
NA,TRBV2,TRBJ1-6,TRBD1,ASSEFGTANSPLH
NA,TRBV25-1,TRBJ1-6,NA,ASSEFTRGGNSPLH
NA,TRBV7-2,TRBJ2-1,TRBD2,ASSMIPGGNEQF
NA,TRBV4-3,TRBJ2-7,TRBD2,ASSQDKLAGLYEQY
NA,TRBV10-1,TRBJ1-1,TRBD1,ASSPGWTGSTEAF
NA,TRBV5-1,TRBJ2-3,NA,ASSLEGDTQY
NA,TRBV6-1,TRBJ1-2,NA,ASSEAVGGYGYT
NA,TRBV7-2,TRBJ2-7,NA,ASREGSSYEQY
NA,TRBV9,TRBJ2-7,NA,ASSVRDSDSYEQY
NA,TRBV6-5,TRBJ1-2,NA,ASYSSGDQYYGYT
NA,TRBV7-2,TRBJ1-6,NA,ASGPGMVGSPLH
NA,TRBV2,TRBJ2-4,NA,ASSAPLVAGTKNIQY
NA,TRBV5-6,TRBJ2-6,NA,ASSLEGSGANVLT
NA,TRBV9,TRBJ1-4,TRBD1,ASSPTGGNEKLF
NA,TRBV11-2,TRBJ1-6,NA,ASSFSGSPLH
NA,TRBV6-5,TRBJ1-1,NA,ASRPGLNTEAF